The 27 T cell receptor beta chains below all came from one sample that was sequenced in a study of blood T cell repertoires in COVID-19. Assay: immunoSEQ multiplex PCR; the TCRdb copy retains only in-frame clones and omits some. The sample holds under 300,000 clones, roughly 89% seen once. Specimen: peripheral blood. These receptors were obtained from a woman between 25 and 40 years old with active or convalescent COVID-19.

Only a few counts were recorded for this clone. This rearrangement joins TRBV6-5 to TRBJ1-5; 8 nucleotides align to TRBD1. In germline, CDR1 is MNHEY, CDR2 SVGAGI. The V segment lost 6 bases and the J segment 6 bases; nucleotides outside the gene matches: 7. The CDR3 covers 14 residues. The CDR3 loop reads CASRRGQGGQPQHF. Here the CDR3 DNA reads TGTGCCAGCAGGCGTGGACAGGGAGGTCAGCCCCAGCATTTT.

This sequence joins TRBV19 and TRBJ1-6, with D tentatively TRBD1 (6 bases). Trimming cost V 5 bases and J 9 bases, with 8 bases left between them. CDR1 LNHDA and CDR2 SQIVND come from the germline V gene (reference sequence). The CDR3 consists of 12 residues. CDR3 nucleotide sequence: TGTGCCAGTAGTGTCAGGGGTTCACCCCTCCACTTT. Its translation is CASSVRGSPLHF.

The V gene is TRBV27, the J gene TRBJ2-1, with TRBD2 matching 13 bases. The CDR3 runs to 16 residues. V shed 6 bases and J 1 base; nucleotides not matched to a gene: 3. Germline V gives CDR1 MNHEY, CDR2 SMNVEV (reference sequence). CDR3 region: CASRWTSGGSYNEQFF. DNA for the CDR3: TGTGCCAGCAGGTGGACTAGCGGGGGTTCCTACAATGAGCAGTTCTTC.

This clone was seen a handful of times. The J gene is TRBJ2-7, the V gene TRBV28, with D perhaps TRBD2 (5 bases). The CDR3 contains 15 residues. Looked up from germline, CDR1 is MDHEN and CDR2 is SYDVKM. V lost 1 base, J lost 3 bases, and 13 bases lay in between. As DNA, the CDR3 is TGTGCCAGCAGTTTATCAAGCAAGGGAGTCTACGAGCAGTACTTC. It encodes CASSLSSKGVYEQYF. Full variable domain (missing parts from reference TRBV28 and TRBJ2-7): DVKVTQSSRYLVKRTGEKVFLECVQDMDHENMFWYRQDPGLGLRLIYFSYDVKMKEKGDIPEGYSVSREKKERFSLILESASTNQTSMYLCASSLSSKGVYEQYFGPGTRLTVT.

The gene calls are TRBV29-1 and TRBJ2-5, with 8 bases matching TRBD1. CDR1 and CDR2 from the germline V gene are SQVTM and ANQGSEA. This CDR3 contains 14 residues. V lost 5 bases, J lost 4 bases, and 9 bases stayed unmatched. CDR3 sequence: CSVSPPGGGETQYF. The CDR3 coding sequence is TGCAGCGTTAGCCCCCCAGGGGGCGGAGAGACCCAGTACTTC.

This clone appeared once. The chain uses TRBV6-5 and TRBJ2-3, with 8 bases aligning to TRBD1. Germline assignment: CDR1 MNHEY and CDR2 SVGAGI. The CDR3 covers 15 residues. With V trimmed by 4 bases and J by 0 bases, 3 bases remained unmatched. The CDR3 is CASSSQGGSTDTQYF. The DNA of the CDR3 is TGTGCCAGCAGTTCACAGGGGGGTAGCACAGATACGCAGTATTTT.

The V and J genes are TRBV5-1 and TRBJ2-5, with D tentatively TRBD2 (6 bases). Germline V lookup: CDR1 SGHRS, CDR2 YFSETQ. CDR3 length equals 14 residues. V was cut by 6 bases and J by 2 bases, with 14 bases left in between. CDR3 residues: CASKQKGRQETQYF. The CDR3 DNA follows: TGCGCCAGCAAACAAAAAGGGAGGCAAGAGACCCAGTACTTC.

This rearrangement joins TRBV14 to TRBJ2-7, with 8 bases fitting TRBD1. Germline assignment: CDR1 SGHDN and CDR2 FVKESK. The CDR3 is 17 residues long. The J segment lost 4 bases and the V segment lost 3 bases, leaving 14 bases of the junction unmatched. CDR3 DNA sequence: TGTGCCAGCAGCCAGCGACAGGGGTTAGTTCGGGGGTACGAGCAGTACTTC. Its translation: CASSQRQGLVRGYEQYF.

This chain links TRBV10-3 with TRBJ1-1, with a possible D match to TRBD1 (5 bases). Per germline, CDR1 ENHRY and CDR2 SYGVKD. The length of the CDR3 is 13 residues. V was trimmed by 4 bases and J by 4 bases, leaving 10 bases between them. CDR3 bases: TGTGCCATCAGTGTTGGGGGGGGCACTGAAGCTTTCTTT. Translated, it gives CAISVGGGTEAFF.

The chain recombines TRBV7-9 with TRBJ2-3; 8 nucleotides align to TRBD1. The length of the CDR3 is 16 residues. The trim removed 5 bases at V and 1 base at J, leaving 8 bases unmatched. Germline-derived CDR1 and CDR2 are SEHNR and FQNEAQ (reference sequence). In DNA form, the CDR3 reads TGTGCCAGCAGCCTAAGACAGGGGCAACGCACAGATACGCAGTATTTT. This gives the protein CASSLRQGQRTDTQYF. Full variable domain (outside the CDR3, taken from reference TRBV7-9 and TRBJ2-3): DTGVSQNPRHKITKRGQNVTFRCDPISEHNRLYWYRQTLGQGPEFLTYFQNEAQLEKSRLLSDRFSAERPKGSFSTLEIQRTEQGDSAMYLCASSLRQGQRTDTQYFGPGTRLTVL.

A few counts support this clone. The chain uses TRBV19 and TRBJ2-1, with 7 bases aligning to TRBD2. CDR3 length: 16 amino acids. Germline loops: CDR1 LNHDA, CDR2 SQIVND (reference sequence). V dropped 6 bases and J dropped 2; count of bases not matched to a gene: 10. DNA for the CDR3: TGTGCCAGTAGCCCGGGGCTAGCGGCTCCCTACAATGAGCAGTTCTTC. The encoded protein is CASSPGLAAPYNEQFF. The full variable domain, with the rest looked up from reference TRBV19 and TRBJ2-1, is DGGITQSPKYLFRKEGQNVTLSCEQNLNHDAMYWYRQDPGQGLRLIYYSQIVNDFQKGDIAEGYSVSREKKESFPLTVTSAQKNPTAFYLCASSPGLAAPYNEQFFGPGTRLTVL.

This chain uses TRBV27 with TRBJ2-3; tentatively, D is TRBD1 (7 bases). Per germline, CDR1 MNHEY and CDR2 SMNVEV (reference sequence). Trimming stripped 6 bases from V and 4 bases from J, with 8 bases between. This CDR3 has 12 amino acids. The CDR3 nucleotides are TGTGCCAGCAGCAGGGGGGCAGATACGCAGTATTTT. It codes for CASSRGADTQYF.

V gene TRBV6-5 combines with J gene TRBJ1-1; D might be TRBD1 (6 bases). The germline V gene has CDR1 MNHEY and CDR2 SVGAGI. This CDR3 spans 12 amino acids. The V end was cut by 2 bases, the J end by 6 bases, with 7 bases between. CDR3 in DNA: TGTGCCAGCAGTTACGGGACATCTGAAGCTTTCTTT. Translating it yields CASSYGTSEAFF.

The genes are TRBV5-6 and TRBJ1-3; D uncertain. Germline V CDR1 and CDR2: SGHDT, YYEEEE. The CDR3 runs 13 residues. V lost 2 bases and J 3 bases, leaving 6 bases between the germline ends. The CDR3 region is CASSLRGGNTIYF. The CDR3 DNA follows: TGTGCCAGCAGCTTACGGGGTGGAAACACCATATATTTT.

This clone has just one count. The V gene is TRBV7-9, the J gene TRBJ1-5; no definite D call. V shed 5 bases and J shed 4 bases, with 9 bases lying between them. Germline CDR1 reads SEHNR; CDR2 reads FQNEAQ (reference sequence). The length of the CDR3 is 13 residues. The CDR3 bases are TGTGCCAGCAGCCGCGGGCCTAATCAGCCCCAGCATTTT. As protein: CASSRGPNQPQHF. The full variable domain, rest sourced from reference TRBV7-9 and TRBJ1-5, is DTGVSQNPRHKITKRGQNVTFRCDPISEHNRLYWYRQTLGQGPEFLTYFQNEAQLEKSRLLSDRFSAERPKGSFSTLEIQRTEQGDSAMYLCASSRGPNQPQHFGDGTRLSIL.

The chain's CDR3 is CASSYPRQSFMNTEAFF. CDR3 bases: TGTGCCAGCAGTTATCCAAGACAGTCCTTCATGAACACTGAAGCTTTCTTT. The chain uses TRBV6-2 or TRBV6-3 and TRBJ1-1, with D tentatively TRBD1 (5 bases). V was shortened by 3 bases and J by 0 bases, with 17 bases between the two germline ends. This CDR3 contains 17 residues. Germline V CDR1 and CDR2: MNHEY, SVGEGT.

The rearrangement uses TRBV12-2 and TRBJ1-6; TRBD1 reflects the table's D call only, with no check against the DNA. TRBV12-2 is a pseudogene segment. This CDR3 has 14 residues. CDR3 DNA: TGTGCAAGTCGCCCAAGACGGACAGGCTTGGATTTCCACTTT. This codes for CASRPRRTGLDFHF.

The chain uses TRBV28 and TRBJ2-7, with a tentative D call TRBD1 (6 bases). V lost 5 bases, J lost 2 bases, and 10 bases lay in between. Germline assignment: CDR1 MDHEN and CDR2 SYDVKM. There are 13 residues in the CDR3. The CDR3 reads CASSQQGTYEQYF. DNA of the CDR3: TGTGCCAGCAGTCAACAGGGTACCTACGAGCAGTACTTC.

The chain joins TRBV6-2 or TRBV6-3 to TRBJ2-1, with 16 bases aligning to TRBD2. Germline V gives CDR1 MNHEY, CDR2 SVGEGT. V gave up 5 bases and J gave up 3 bases; unmatched junction bases: 7. The CDR3 has 18 residues. CDR3 sequence: CASSQGLAGGQVYNEQFF. CDR3 DNA sequence: TGTGCCAGCAGTCAGGGACTAGCGGGGGGGCAAGTCTACAATGAGCAGTTCTTC.

The chain recombines TRBV6-5 with TRBJ1-3; TRBD1 might be the D (6 bases). This CDR3 is built from 14 residues. Germline V gives CDR1 MNHEY, CDR2 SVGAGI. Trimming took 4 bases from V and 2 from J, leaving 9 bases between them. The CDR3 coding sequence is TGTGCCAGCAGTTCAGGGGAAACTGGAAACACCATATATTTT. Amino acids: CASSSGETGNTIYF.

This clone appeared a few times. J is TRBJ2-2 and V is TRBV28; D perhaps matches TRBD1 (6 bases). The CDR3 is made up of 15 amino acids. V lost 3 bases and J 3 bases, leaving 11 bases between the germline ends. Germline V gene sequence: CDR1 MDHEN, CDR2 SYDVKM. The CDR3 sequence is CASSFPQGDTGELFF. The CDR3 DNA follows: TGTGCCAGCAGTTTCCCACAGGGAGACACCGGGGAGCTGTTTTTT.

This chain links TRBV6-6 with TRBJ1-3; D uncertain. The CDR3 is 15 amino acids. Germline V gene data show CDR1 as MNHNY and CDR2 as SVGAGI (reference sequence). V lost 7 bases, J lost 0 bases, and 13 bases lay in between. The CDR3 protein is CASNIGQRSGNTIYF. Written as DNA, the CDR3 is TGTGCCAGCAACATTGGGCAACGCTCTGGAAACACCATATATTTT.

CDR3 bases: TGTGCCATCACTGAAGGGAGGACAGGGGCGGTCGGAACGGCCATATATTTT. It is translated as CAITEGRTGAVGTAIYF. The rearrangement links TRBV10-3 to TRBJ1-3, with 9 positions matching TRBD1. The CDR3 sequence is 17 residues long. V lost 7 bases to trimming and J lost 11 bases; unmatched junction nucleotides: 21. Germline loops: CDR1 ENHRY, CDR2 SYGVKD.

The chain couples TRBV5-4 to TRBJ2-6; D gene uncertain. Trimming cost V 5 bases and J 0 bases, with 9 bases left between them. This CDR3 is built from 15 residues. The germline CDR1 and CDR2 sequences are SGHNT and YYREEE (reference sequence). This chain's CDR3 is CASRPDISGANVLTF. CDR3 bases: TGTGCCAGCAGACCCGACATCTCTGGGGCCAACGTCCTGACTTTC.

The chain employs TRBV6-5 and TRBJ2-3, with D maybe TRBD2 (6 bases). Germline CDR1 is MNHEY and CDR2 is SVGAGI. The V end was cut by 8 bases, the J end by 6 bases, with 21 bases between. The CDR3 has 15 residues. CDR3 loop: CASGPFPGVGDTQYF. CDR3 nucleotide sequence: TGTGCCAGCGGACCTTTTCCGGGGGTCGGGGATACGCAGTATTTT.

The chain employs TRBV6-5 and TRBJ2-7, with TRBD1 matching 9 bases. Per germline, CDR1 MNHEY and CDR2 SVGAGI. V trimming: 0 bases; J trimming: 5 bases; junction bases outside the gene matches: 2. The CDR3 is 14 residues long. CDR3: CASSYSRTGDEQYF. The CDR3 DNA reads as TGTGCCAGCAGTTACTCTCGGACAGGGGACGAGCAGTACTTC.

The rearrangement uses TRBV23-1 and TRBJ2-3; D remains ambiguous. TRBV23-1 is reported as an ORF; its role is uncertain. The CDR3 length is 12 residues. The V end was cut by 4 bases, the J end by 6 bases, with 8 bases between. The CDR3 bases are TGCGCCAGCAGTCCCCCCCGGGATACGCAGTATTTT. This sequence encodes CASSPPRDTQYF.